This entry lists 23 T cell receptor beta chains sequenced from one sample in a study of beta chain features in type 1 diabetes. General study findings and limits: Moderate but significant shortening of TCRB CDR3s was recorded in all four CD4+ subsets from Type 1 diabetes patients.

These receptors have no identified antigens. Sequenced material consisted of expressed TCRB transcripts (all of the isolated RNA was reverse transcribed). The method was immunoSEQ multiplex PCR; TCRdb's version includes in-frame clones alone and lacks a portion of them. The sample has 250,000 to 350,000 clones, 15% seen once. Sequencing input: naive CD4+ T cells from blood. The source is a man between 18 and 29 years old with type 1 diabetes.

The CDR3 spells CASDRDRDYEQYF. The CDR3 bases are TGTGCCAGCGATCGGGACAGGGATTACGAGCAGTACTTC. The V call is TRBV2, the J call TRBJ2-7; 9 nucleotides align to TRBD1. The CDR3 is 13 residues long. J lost 4 bases, V lost 8 bases, and 6 bases had no gene match. In germline, CDR1 is SNHLY, CDR2 FYNNEI.

This clone has more than one count but fewer than ten. The V and J genes are TRBV9 and TRBJ2-2; possibly TRBD2 for D (6 bases). V lost 1 base and J lost 5, with 12 bases in between. CDR3 length equals 15 residues. Germline CDR1 SGDLS, CDR2 YYNGEE. The CDR3 region is CASSVSGVGTGELFF. The CDR3 region has the DNA TGTGCCAGCAGCGTATCGGGAGTAGGGACCGGGGAGCTGTTTTTT.

In this sample, this clone turned up a few times. This chain uses TRBV27 with TRBJ2-7, with 7 bases fitting TRBD2. Per the germline V gene, CDR1 is MNHEY and CDR2 is SMNVEV (reference sequence). This CDR3 contains 14 residues. V shed 5 bases, J shed 2 bases, and the junction held 6 bases outside the gene matches. The CDR3 sequence is CASSRGRGTYEQYF. The DNA of the CDR3 is TGTGCCAGCAGTCGGGGGAGGGGAACCTACGAGCAGTACTTC.

The V and J genes are TRBV18 and TRBJ1-5; D might be TRBD1 (5 bases). There are 16 residues in the CDR3. The V gene's germline CDR1 is KGHSH and CDR2 LQKENI. Trimming cost V 1 base and J 4 bases, with 14 bases left between them. Here the CDR3 reads CASSPRGPPENQPQHF. The CDR3 DNA is TGTGCCAGCTCACCACGGGGCCCACCGGAAAATCAGCCCCAGCATTTT. Full variable domain (missing parts from reference TRBV18 and TRBJ1-5): NAGVMQNPRHLVRRRGQEARLRCSPMKGHSHVYWYRQLPEEGLKFMVYLQKENIIDESGMPKERFSAEFPKEGPSILRIQQVVRGDSAAYFCASSPRGPPENQPQHFGDGTRLSIL.

This clone was counted a few times. The chain couples TRBV11-2 to TRBJ2-7, with 9 bases lining up with TRBD1. V shed 1 base, J shed 5 bases, and the junction held 6 bases outside the gene matches. Germline lookup yields CDR1 SGHAT and CDR2 FQNNGV. There are 15 residues in the CDR3. As DNA, the CDR3 is TGTGCCAGCAGCTTAGGGACAGGGGTCCGTAACGAGCAGTACTTC. It yields the protein CASSLGTGVRNEQYF.

The CDR3 DNA is TGTGCCAGTAACCCGGGCTCTGGAAACACCATATATTTT. Its protein product is CASNPGSGNTIYF. This rearrangement joins TRBV19 to TRBJ1-3, with no clear D. V was trimmed by 7 bases and J by 0 bases, leaving 7 bases between them. In germline, CDR1 is LNHDA, CDR2 SQIVND (reference sequence). This CDR3 spans 13 amino acids.

The chain couples TRBV10-2 to TRBJ2-3; D is ambiguous. The germline V and J ends were trimmed by 3 bases and 4 bases, with 5 bases remaining between them. The CDR3 spans 12 residues. CDR1 WSHSY and CDR2 SAAADI come from the germline V gene. CDR3 in DNA: TGCGCCAGCAGTGACCCAGCAGATACGCAGTATTTT. Encoded protein: CASSDPADTQYF.

V is TRBV7-9 and J is TRBJ1-5; perhaps TRBD1 as D (6 bases). The CDR3 contains 12 residues. Germline CDR1 SEHNR, CDR2 FQNEAQ (reference sequence). The germline V and J ends were trimmed by 8 bases and 4 bases, with 9 bases remaining between them. The CDR3 DNA reads TGTGCCAGCGGTACAGGGAATCAGCCCCAGCATTTT. Residues: CASGTGNQPQHF.

V is TRBV28 and J is TRBJ1-2; D unclear. Germline V lookup: CDR1 MDHEN, CDR2 SYDVKM. CDR3 size: 12 residues. V lost 7 bases and J 2 bases, leaving 8 bases between the germline ends. CDR3: CASTGSNYGYTF. The CDR3 region has the DNA TGTGCCAGCACAGGAAGCAACTATGGCTACACCTTC.

V and J are TRBV9 and TRBJ2-1; perhaps TRBD2 as D (6 bases). This CDR3 is 16 amino acids long. V was cut by 0 bases and J by 8 bases, with 18 bases left in between. The germline CDR1 and CDR2 sequences are SGDLS and YYNGEE. For the CDR3, the DNA is TGTGCCAGCAGCGTAGCTAGGGGCGGGGAGAAGGATGAGCAGTTCTTC. Encoded protein: CASSVARGGEKDEQFF. Drawing the rest from reference TRBV9 and TRBJ2-1, the complete variable domain is DSGVTQTPKHLITATGQRVTLRCSPRSGDLSVYWYQQSLDQGLQFLIQYYNGEERAKGNILERFSAQQFPDLHSELNLSSLELGDSALYFCASSVARGGEKDEQFFGPGTRLTVL.

The CDR3 protein is CASQGLAGDREQFF. In DNA, the CDR3 is TGTGCCAGCCAGGGACTAGCGGGGGATCGTGAGCAGTTCTTC. The chain has TRBV6-5 and TRBJ2-1; TRBD2 matches 14 bases. This CDR3 contains 14 residues. Germline CDR1 and CDR2: MNHEY and SVGAGI. V gave up 8 bases and J gave up 9 bases; unmatched junction bases: 6.

The genes are TRBV5-1 and TRBJ2-7, with 9 bases that match TRBD2. CDR1 and CDR2 (germline): SGHRS, YFSETQ. This CDR3 region has 14 residues. The V segment lost 3 bases and the J segment 7 bases; nucleotides outside the gene matches: 8. DNA for the CDR3: TGCGCCAGCAGCTCCTTAGCGGGAGCGGGTGAGCAGTACTTC. Its translation is CASSSLAGAGEQYF.

This clone was seen only a few times. Written as DNA, the CDR3 is TGTGCCACCCCTAGACGAGGGACAGGGGAAACTAACTATGGCTACACCTTC. It encodes CATPRRGTGETNYGYTF. The chain couples TRBV7-9 to TRBJ1-2, with 10 bases identical to TRBD1. V lost 10 bases, J lost 0 bases, and 14 bases stayed unmatched. The CDR3 is made up of 17 amino acids. Germline lookup yields CDR1 SEHNR and CDR2 FQNEAQ (reference sequence).

This rearrangement joins TRBV29-1 to TRBJ2-5; unclear D gene. Germline V gene lookup returns CDR1 SQVTM and CDR2 ANQGSEA. The CDR3 has 14 amino acids. The V gene lost 7 bases and the J gene lost 5 bases, with 20 bases spanning the gap. CDR3 in amino acids: CSGGTYPVYETQYF. In DNA, the CDR3 is TGCAGCGGTGGTACGTACCCGGTGTACGAGACCCAGTACTTC.

The chain uses TRBV5-1 and TRBJ2-7; 11 bases align to TRBD1. Germline V gene sequence: CDR1 SGHRS, CDR2 YFSETQ. V was clipped by 4 bases and J by 1 base; unmatched bases: 4. The CDR3 sequence is 15 residues long. In nucleotides, the CDR3 is TGCGCCAGCAGCGAGGGACAGGGGGTTTCCTACGAGCAGTACTTC. It codes for CASSEGQGVSYEQYF. The variable domain in full, with the rest retrieved from reference TRBV5-1 and TRBJ2-7, is KAGVTQTPRYLIKTRGQQVTLSCSPISGHRSVSWYQQTPGQGLQFLFEYFSETQRNKGNFPGRFSGRQFSNSRSEMNVSTLELGDSALYLCASSEGQGVSYEQYFGPGTRLTVT.

Only a few counts were recorded for this clone. The chain recombines TRBV28 with TRBJ1-1; D is unresolved. With 2 bases removed from V and 0 bases from J, the gap between germline ends came to 7 bases. CDR1 is MDHEN and CDR2 is SYDVKM in the germline V gene. This CDR3 region has 14 residues. DNA for the CDR3: TGTGCCAGCAGTTTAACAGCTATGAACACTGAAGCTTTCTTT. Its translation: CASSLTAMNTEAFF.

V is TRBV29-1 and J is TRBJ2-5, with 7 bases that match TRBD1. The CDR3 covers 13 residues. Germline-derived CDR1 and CDR2 are SQVTM and ANQGSEA. CDR3 loop: CSTAGTAQETQYF. CDR3 nucleotides: TGCAGTACAGCCGGGACAGCCCAAGAGACCCAGTACTTC.

This clone was recorded a few times. This chain joins TRBV28 and TRBJ1-4, with D possibly TRBD1 on 6 matching bases. Trimming took 7 bases from V and 17 from J, leaving 23 bases between them. This CDR3 has 13 amino acids. The germline CDR1 and CDR2 sequences are MDHEN and SYDVKM. For the CDR3, the DNA is TGTGCCAGCAAGACAGGTGGTGAGGGTTCGGGTTTTTTT. Translated, it gives CASKTGGEGSGFF.

This clone was recorded at least ten times. The sample holds other DNA sequences that translate to the same CDR3. The chain is built from TRBV7-9 and TRBJ2-1; 7 bases agree with TRBD2. Germline CDR1 SEHNR, CDR2 FQNEAQ (reference sequence). There are 14 residues in the CDR3. With 5 bases clipped from V and 0 bases from J, the junction kept 1 base outside the gene matches. The CDR3, as DNA: TGTGCCAGCAGCCGCGGGAGCTCCTACAATGAGCAGTTCTTC. It encodes CASSRGSSYNEQFF. Looking up the rest from reference TRBV7-9 and TRBJ2-1 gives the full variable domain: DTGVSQNPRHKITKRGQNVTFRCDPISEHNRLYWYRQTLGQGPEFLTYFQNEAQLEKSRLLSDRFSAERPKGSFSTLEIQRTEQGDSAMYLCASSRGSSYNEQFFGPGTRLTVL.

This clone came up a few times. The rearrangement joins TRBV7-2 to TRBJ2-1, with 12 bases fitting TRBD2. The CDR3 is 17 residues long. Germline CDR1 reads SGHTA; CDR2 reads FQGNSA. The V gene end was trimmed by 4 bases and the J gene end by 4 bases; junction bases not matched to a gene: 8. CDR3 region: CASSSPTSGGPYNEQFF. The CDR3 nucleotides are TGTGCCAGCAGCTCACCGACTAGCGGGGGACCTTACAATGAGCAGTTCTTC.

The chain employs TRBV19 and TRBJ2-5, with 7 bases aligning to TRBD2. V was clipped by 5 bases and J by 9 bases; unmatched bases: 18. The length of the CDR3 is 16 residues. CDR1 LNHDA and CDR2 SQIVND come from the germline V gene (reference sequence). DNA for the CDR3: TGTGCCAGTAGTCCTCCCTGGAGCGGGACTCCCTGGCCCCAGTACTTC. Its translation: CASSPPWSGTPWPQYF.

This clone was counted only a few times. The V and J genes are TRBV30 and TRBJ1-1; the match to TRBD1 covers 7 bases. Germline V CDR1 and CDR2: GTSNPN, SVGIG (reference sequence). The length of the CDR3 is 16 residues. V shed 3 bases and J 1 base; nucleotides not matched to a gene: 11. The CDR3 nucleotides are TGTGCCTGGAGGGGTTACAGGGGCCTGTCGAACACTGAAGCTTTCTTT. Amino acid sequence: CAWRGYRGLSNTEAFF.

The chain recombines TRBV7-9 with TRBJ1-6; D unresolved. Trimming cost V 2 bases and J 8 bases, with 4 bases left between them. The germline V gene has CDR1 SEHNR and CDR2 FQNEAQ (reference sequence). This CDR3 has 12 amino acids. The CDR3 bases are TGTGCCAGCAGCTTAACTGATTCACCCCTCCACTTT. As protein: CASSLTDSPLHF.